Listed below are T cell receptor beta chains from one sample, sequenced in a study of response to subunit inactivated influenza vaccine. From the RT-PCR reads, TCRdb called clonotypes with MiXCR, one entry per CDR3 protein. The sample lists about 160,000 distinct CDR3 sequences; about a tenth were seen once. The sample here was non-naive T cells sorted from PBMCs, taken about 40 days after vaccination. The source of these receptors is a middle-aged man who received an inactivated influenza vaccine. CDR3s include the opening cysteine and the closing phenylalanine or tryptophan. The order of the fields is clone size, V gene, J gene, D gene, CDR3 DNA, CDR3 protein. A D gene is named only where the DNA matches it firmly. Expanded clones are given a class, and other clones once, few, many or no size at all.

size: few; V: TRBV2; J: TRBJ2-1; D: NA; DNA: TGTGCCAGCAGGATTGGAGACAACTTGAGGGGTTACAATGAGCAGTTCTTC; CDR3: CASRIGDNLRGYNEQFF
size: NA; V: TRBV19; J: TRBJ1-1; D: TRBD1; DNA: TGTGCCAGTAGTATACAGGGGGCAGGTGAAGCTTTCTTT; CDR3: CASSIQGAGEAFF
size: many; V: TRBV6-1; J: TRBJ1-5; D: NA; DNA: TGTGCCAGCAGTGAATTGTCGAGGGGGTTTCAGCCCCAGCATTTT; CDR3: CASSELSRGFQPQHF
size: NA; V: TRBV29-1; J: TRBJ2-3; D: TRBD1; DNA: TGCAGCGTTGGGAGGACAGGGACAGATACGCAGTATTTT; CDR3: CSVGRTGTDTQYF
size: NA; V: TRBV4-3; J: TRBJ2-6; D: NA; DNA: TGCGCCAGCAGCTCAACAGGTTCGGGGGCTAACGTCCTGACTTTC; CDR3: CASSSTGSGANVLTF
size: many; V: TRBV20-1; J: TRBJ2-3; D: NA; DNA: TGCAGTGCTAGCTTTTACCCAGGGCTTGATACGCAGTATTTT; CDR3: CSASFYPGLDTQYF
size: NA; V: TRBV20-1; J: TRBJ2-4; D: NA; DNA: TGCGGTGCCCTAGAATCTCTAGCCAAAAACATTCAGTACTTC; CDR3: CGALESLAKNIQYF
size: NA; V: TRBV29-1; J: TRBJ1-2; D: NA; DNA: TGCAGCGTCTCAGTCAGATTTAACAACTATGGCTACACCTTC; CDR3: CSVSVRFNNYGYTF
size: NA; V: TRBV7-2; J: TRBJ2-2; D: TRBD2; DNA: TGTGCCAGCAGCCGGGACGCGACTAGCGGGCACACCGGGGAGCTGTTTTTT; CDR3: CASSRDATSGHTGELFF
size: few; V: TRBV24-1; J: TRBJ2-3; D: TRBD1; DNA: TGTGCCACCGCTGCGGGACAGGGGGCTTTAAATACGCAGTATTTT; CDR3: CATAAGQGALNTQYF